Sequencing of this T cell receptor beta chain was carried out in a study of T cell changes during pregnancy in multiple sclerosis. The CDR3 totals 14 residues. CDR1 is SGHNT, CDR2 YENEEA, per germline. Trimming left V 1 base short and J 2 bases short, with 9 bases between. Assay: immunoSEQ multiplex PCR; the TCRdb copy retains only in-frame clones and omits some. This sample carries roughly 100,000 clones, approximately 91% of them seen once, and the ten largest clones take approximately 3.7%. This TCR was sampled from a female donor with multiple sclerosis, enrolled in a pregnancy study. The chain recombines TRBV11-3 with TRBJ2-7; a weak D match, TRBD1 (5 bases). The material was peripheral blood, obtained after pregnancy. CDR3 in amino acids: CASSLAGRAYEQYF. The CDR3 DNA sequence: TGTGCCAGCAGCTTAGCCGGCAGGGCCTACGAGCAGTACTTC.